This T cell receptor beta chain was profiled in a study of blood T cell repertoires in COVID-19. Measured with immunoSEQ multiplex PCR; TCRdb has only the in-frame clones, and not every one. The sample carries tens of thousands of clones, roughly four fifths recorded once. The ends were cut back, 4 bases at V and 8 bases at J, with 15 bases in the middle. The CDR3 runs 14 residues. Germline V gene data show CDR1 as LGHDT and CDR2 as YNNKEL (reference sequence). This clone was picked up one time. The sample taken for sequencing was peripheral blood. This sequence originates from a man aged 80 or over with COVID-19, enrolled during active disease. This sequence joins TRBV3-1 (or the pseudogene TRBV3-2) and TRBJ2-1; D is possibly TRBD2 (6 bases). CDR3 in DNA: TGTGCCAGCAGCCCACAGACTAGTAACCATGAGCAGTTCTTC. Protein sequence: CASSPQTSNHEQFF.